These T cell receptor beta chains were read from a single sample in a study of technical replicates of blood from several donors. Here immunoSEQ multiplex PCR was the method, and the copy in TCRdb shows in-frame clones only, minus some. The sample lists approximately 12,000 clones; 70% to 80% were seen once. The source material was PBMCs. Receptors originate from a human donor in good health. Each CDR3 is given with its conserved first and last residue. The order of the fields is V gene, clone size, D gene, J gene, CDR3 protein, CDR3 DNA. D genes are given only for firm matches. Clone sizes are given selectively: once, few, many, or a class where the clone is expanded.

TRBV5-1	NA	TRBD2	TRBJ2-1	CASSPGLAGVFNEQFF	TGCGCCAGCAGTCCGGGACTAGCGGGAGTTTTCAATGAGCAGTTCTTC
TRBV11-2	NA	NA	TRBJ2-6	CASSLDPQDFSGANVLTF	TGTGCCAGCAGCTTAGATCCTCAGGACTTCTCTGGGGCCAACGTCCTGACTTTC
TRBV7-6	NA	TRBD1	TRBJ1-4	CASSQGVRREKLFF	TGTGCCAGCAGCCAGGGGGTGAGACGCGAAAAACTGTTTTTT
TRBV6-6	NA	NA	TRBJ2-3	CASSQGTGADTQYF	TGTGCCAGCAGCCAGGGTACGGGAGCAGATACGCAGTATTTT
TRBV6-5	once	NA	TRBJ1-3	CASSRQSGNTIYF	TGTGCCAGCAGTCGACAGTCTGGAAACACCATATATTTT
TRBV7-9	few	NA	TRBJ2-5	CASSLTSTQYF	TGTGCCAGCAGTCTTACAAGTACCCAGTACTTC
TRBV7-2	NA	NA	TRBJ2-1	CASSFGLLSSYNEQFF	TGTGCCAGCAGCTTTGGTCTCCTTAGCTCCTACAATGAGCAGTTCTTC
TRBV5-4	NA	TRBD2	TRBJ2-2	CASSVSGSWAGELFF	TGTGCCAGCAGCGTTAGCGGGAGCTGGGCCGGGGAGCTGTTTTTT
TRBV2	NA	NA	TRBJ1-3	CASSADSTSGNTIYF	TGTGCCAGCAGCGCCGACAGCACCTCTGGAAACACCATATATTTT
TRBV6-1	NA	NA	TRBJ2-5	CASSEGPGQETQYF	TGTGCCAGCAGTGAAGGACCGGGGCAAGAGACCCAGTACTTC
TRBV28	NA	TRBD1	TRBJ2-7	CASSFGTGSYEQYF	TGTGCCAGCAGTTTTGGGACAGGGTCCTACGAGCAGTACTTC
TRBV6-6	NA	TRBD1	TRBJ1-1	CASSSTGGINTEAFF	TGTGCCAGCAGTTCGACAGGGGGGATAAACACTGAAGCTTTCTTT
TRBV7-9	NA	NA	TRBJ2-1	CASSLVNNPGNEQFF	TGTGCCAGCAGCTTAGTAAACAACCCGGGCAATGAGCAGTTCTTC
TRBV6-1	NA	TRBD1	TRBJ1-2	CASSEYQGANYGYTF	TGTGCCAGCAGTGAATATCAGGGGGCTAACTATGGCTACACCTTC
TRBV28	NA	NA	TRBJ2-6	CASIPVSKANVLTF	TGTGCCAGCATTCCGGTGTCGAAAGCCAACGTCCTGACTTTC
TRBV7-9	NA	TRBD1	TRBJ2-1	CASSARTGSYNEQFF	TGTGCCAGCAGCGCCCGGACAGGGAGCTACAATGAGCAGTTCTTC
TRBV2	few	TRBD1	TRBJ1-4	CASSELGRDRATKLFF	TGTGCCAGCAGTGAGTTGGGCCGGGACAGGGCTACCAAACTGTTTTTT